These T cell receptor beta chains were read from a single sample in a study of blood T cell repertoires in COVID-19. Produced via immunoSEQ multiplex PCR; TCRdb's table is partial and in-frame only. The sample has 70,000 to 80,000 clones; approximately 90% are singletons. The sample was peripheral blood. All receptors derive from a human donor in a cohort sampled during active COVID-19. The CDR3 runs from the conserved cysteine through the conserved F or W. The D gene is left open where the match is weak.

J gene: TRBJ2-7; V gene: TRBV5-1; D gene: TRBD1; CDR3 DNA: TGCGCCAGCAGCGGGACAGCCTACGAGCAGTACTTC; CDR3 protein: CASSGTAYEQYF
J gene: TRBJ2-7; V gene: TRBV19; D gene: -; CDR3 DNA: TGTGCCAGTAGTATAGGACACAGGTCCTACGAGCAGTACTTC; CDR3 protein: CASSIGHRSYEQYF
J gene: TRBJ2-3; V gene: TRBV10-3; D gene: TRBD1; CDR3 DNA: TGTGCCATCAGTTACCGGGACAGGAACACAGATACGCAGTATTTT; CDR3 protein: CAISYRDRNTDTQYF
J gene: TRBJ2-7; V gene: TRBV19; D gene: TRBD1; CDR3 DNA: TGTGCCAGTAGTATAGGACAGGGTGTTGACGAGCAGTACTTC; CDR3 protein: CASSIGQGVDEQYF
J gene: TRBJ2-6; V gene: TRBV29-1; D gene: -; CDR3 DNA: TGCAGCGTTGAAGTCCAGGGCGGTACCAACGTCCTGACTTTC; CDR3 protein: CSVEVQGGTNVLTF
J gene: TRBJ1-2; V gene: TRBV7-2; D gene: -; CDR3 DNA: TGTGCCAGCAGCCAAGACAGGAGTGGCTACACCTTC; CDR3 protein: CASSQDRSGYTF
J gene: TRBJ2-2; V gene: TRBV6-6; D gene: TRBD1; CDR3 DNA: TGTGCCAGCAGTTGGGGACAGACGAACACCGGGGAGCTGTTTTTT; CDR3 protein: CASSWGQTNTGELFF
J gene: TRBJ2-5; V gene: TRBV11-2; D gene: -; CDR3 DNA: TGTGCCAGCAGCCCGCGACTAGGCCAAGAGACCCAGTACTTC; CDR3 protein: CASSPRLGQETQYF
J gene: TRBJ1-1; V gene: TRBV6-5; D gene: TRBD1; CDR3 DNA: TGTGCCAGCAGTTACGCAGGGGGTACAAACACTGAAGCTTTCTTT; CDR3 protein: CASSYAGGTNTEAFF
J gene: TRBJ2-5; V gene: TRBV6-5; D gene: TRBD1; CDR3 DNA: TGTGCCAGCAGCGCCATCGGACAGGGAGGAGAGACCCAGTACTTC; CDR3 protein: CASSAIGQGGETQYF
J gene: TRBJ1-6; V gene: TRBV6-1; D gene: TRBD1; CDR3 DNA: TGTGCCAGCAGTGAAGGGTTGAGGCAGGGGGGTTCACCCCTCCACTTT; CDR3 protein: CASSEGLRQGGSPLHF